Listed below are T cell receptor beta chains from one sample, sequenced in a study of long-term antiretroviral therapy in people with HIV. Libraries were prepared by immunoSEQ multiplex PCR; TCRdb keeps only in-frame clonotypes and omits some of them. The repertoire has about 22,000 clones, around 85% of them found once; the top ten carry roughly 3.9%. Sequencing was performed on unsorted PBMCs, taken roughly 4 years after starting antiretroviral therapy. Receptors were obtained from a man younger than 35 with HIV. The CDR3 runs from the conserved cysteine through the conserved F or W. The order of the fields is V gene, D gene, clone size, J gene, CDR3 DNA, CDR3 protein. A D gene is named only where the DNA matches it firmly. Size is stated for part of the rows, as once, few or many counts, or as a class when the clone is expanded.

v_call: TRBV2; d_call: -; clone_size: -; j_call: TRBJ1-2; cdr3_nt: TGTGCCAGCAGTGGCACGGGGGGGGCGGGGAGTGGCTACACCTTC; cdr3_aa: CASSGTGGAGSGYTF
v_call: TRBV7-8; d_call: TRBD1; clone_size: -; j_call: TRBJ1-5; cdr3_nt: TGTGCCAGCAGCTCCACAGGGGACAATCAGCCCCAGCATTTT; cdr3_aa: CASSSTGDNQPQHF
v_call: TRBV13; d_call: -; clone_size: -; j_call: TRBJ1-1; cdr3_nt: TGTGCCAGCAGCTTAGACTTTGGCAGAGAAGCTTTCTTT; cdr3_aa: CASSLDFGREAFF
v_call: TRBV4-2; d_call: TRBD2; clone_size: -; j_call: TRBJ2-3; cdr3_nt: TGTGCCAGCAGCCAAGATTCCCAGCGGGGGACCCCACGGTATTTT; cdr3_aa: CASSQDSQRGTPRYF
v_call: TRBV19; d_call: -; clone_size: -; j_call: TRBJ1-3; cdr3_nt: TGTGCCAGTAGTGGCGGCGCCCAGCCCACCATATATTTT; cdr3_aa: CASSGGAQPTIYF
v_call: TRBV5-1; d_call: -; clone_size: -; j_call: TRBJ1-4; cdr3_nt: TGCGCCAGCAGCTTGGCCCTCAGGGAGGAAAAACTGTTTTTT; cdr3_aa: CASSLALREEKLFF
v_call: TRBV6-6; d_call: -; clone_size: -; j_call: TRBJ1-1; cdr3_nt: TGTGCCAGCAGTTACGGGATGAACACTGAAGCTTTCTTT; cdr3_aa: CASSYGMNTEAFF
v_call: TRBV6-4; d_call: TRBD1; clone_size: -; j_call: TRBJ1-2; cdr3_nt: TGTGCCAGCAGTGACTCTTGGGGGACAGGGAATGGCTACACCTTC; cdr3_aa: CASSDSWGTGNGYTF
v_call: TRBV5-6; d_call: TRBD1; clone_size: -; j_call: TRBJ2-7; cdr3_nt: TGTGCCAGCAGCTTGGTTCGTCAGGGGGCTTTCCCTAGCTCCTACGAGCAGTACTTC; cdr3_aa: CASSLVRQGAFPSSYEQYF
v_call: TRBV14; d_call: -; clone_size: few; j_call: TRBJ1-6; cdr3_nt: TGTGCCAGCAGCCGGGACATTCGGGCACCCCTCCACTTT; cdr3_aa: CASSRDIRAPLHF
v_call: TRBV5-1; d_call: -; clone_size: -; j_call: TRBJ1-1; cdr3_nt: TGCGCCAGCAGCCTTTCAGTGAGCACTGAAGCTTTCTTT; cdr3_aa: CASSLSVSTEAFF
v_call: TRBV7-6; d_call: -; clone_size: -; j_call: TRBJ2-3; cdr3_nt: TGTGCCAGCAGCGTAGGACAGACTCCAGATACGCAGTATTTT; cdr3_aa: CASSVGQTPDTQYF
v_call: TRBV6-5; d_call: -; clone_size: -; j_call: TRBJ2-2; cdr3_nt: TGTGCCAGCAGGTGGGCAGGAGACACCGGGGAGCTGTTTTTT; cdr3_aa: CASRWAGDTGELFF
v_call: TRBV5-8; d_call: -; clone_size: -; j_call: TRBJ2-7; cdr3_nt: TGTGCCAGCAGCTTGGGTTTTTGGACAGCTTCCTACGAGCAGTACTTC; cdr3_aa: CASSLGFWTASYEQYF
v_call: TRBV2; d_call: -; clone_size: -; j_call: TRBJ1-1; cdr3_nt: TGTGCCAGCAGTGAAGAGTTGAGAGGTCTGGACACTGAAGCTTTCTTT; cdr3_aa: CASSEELRGLDTEAFF
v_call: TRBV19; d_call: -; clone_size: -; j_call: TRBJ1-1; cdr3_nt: TGTGCCAGTAGTCCCGGGACACATAACACTGAAGCTTTCTTT; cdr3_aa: CASSPGTHNTEAFF
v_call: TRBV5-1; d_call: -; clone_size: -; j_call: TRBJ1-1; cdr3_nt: TGCGCCAGCAAGGGGGGCTCCCGGACTGAAGCTTTCTTT; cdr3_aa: CASKGGSRTEAFF
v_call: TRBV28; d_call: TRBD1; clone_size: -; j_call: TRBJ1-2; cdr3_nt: TGTGCCACCTCCCCGGACAGGGGAGGCTACACCTTC; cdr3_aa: CATSPDRGGYTF
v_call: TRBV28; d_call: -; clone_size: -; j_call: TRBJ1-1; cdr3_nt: TGTGCCAGCAGTTTAGGGGGGGAGAACACTGAAGCTTTCTTT; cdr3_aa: CASSLGGENTEAFF
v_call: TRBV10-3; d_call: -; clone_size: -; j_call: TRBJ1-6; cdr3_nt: TGTGCCATCAGTGAGTTTTGGACTGGGGGCCTCAGGGCACCCCTCCACTTT; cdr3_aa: CAISEFWTGGLRAPLHF
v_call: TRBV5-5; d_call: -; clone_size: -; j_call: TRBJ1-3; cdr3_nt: TGTGCCAGCAGCTTGTCATACGGCAACTCTGGAAACACCATATATTTT; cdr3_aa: CASSLSYGNSGNTIYF
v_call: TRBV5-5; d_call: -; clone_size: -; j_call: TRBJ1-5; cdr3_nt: TGTGCCAGCAGCTTGCGGGAAAATCAGCCCCAGCATTTT; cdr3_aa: CASSLRENQPQHF
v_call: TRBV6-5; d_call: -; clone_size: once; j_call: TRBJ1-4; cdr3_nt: TGTGCCAGCAGTTCTGGACAAGGAGGGACTAATGAAAAACTGTTTTTT; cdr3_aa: CASSSGQGGTNEKLFF
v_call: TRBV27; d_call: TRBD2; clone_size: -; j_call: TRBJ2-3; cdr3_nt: TGTGCCAGCAGTTTTTTGCGGGGGGTCACAGATACGCAGTATTTT; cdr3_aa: CASSFLRGVTDTQYF
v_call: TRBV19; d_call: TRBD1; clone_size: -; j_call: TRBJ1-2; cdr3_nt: TGTGCCAGTAGCCTACCGGGACAGGAGGGGTATGGCTACACCTTC; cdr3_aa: CASSLPGQEGYGYTF
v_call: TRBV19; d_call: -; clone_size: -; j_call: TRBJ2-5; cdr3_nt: TGTGCCAGAAGTAAGCAAACCGCCCAGTACTTC; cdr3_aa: CARSKQTAQYF
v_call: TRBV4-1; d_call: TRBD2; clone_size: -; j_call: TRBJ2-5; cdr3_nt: TGCGCCAGCAGCCTAGCCGGGACTAGCGGCCAAGAGACCCAGTACTTC; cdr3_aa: CASSLAGTSGQETQYF
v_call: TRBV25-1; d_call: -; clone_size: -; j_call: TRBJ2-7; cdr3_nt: TGTGCCAGCAGTGGATTCAGCGAGCAGTACTTC; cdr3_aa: CASSGFSEQYF
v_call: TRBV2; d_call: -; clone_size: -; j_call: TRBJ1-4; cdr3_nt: TGTGCCAGCAGTTACACTGAAAAACTGTTTTTT; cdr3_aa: CASSYTEKLFF
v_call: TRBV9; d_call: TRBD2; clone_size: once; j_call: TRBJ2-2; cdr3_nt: TGTGCCAGCAGCCTGGGACTAGCGGGGGCCGGGACCGGGGAGCTGTTTTTT; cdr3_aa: CASSLGLAGAGTGELFF
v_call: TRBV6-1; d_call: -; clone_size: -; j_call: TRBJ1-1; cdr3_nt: TGTGCCAGCAGTGACCCGTTGGAGGCTGAAGCTTTCTTT; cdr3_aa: CASSDPLEAEAFF
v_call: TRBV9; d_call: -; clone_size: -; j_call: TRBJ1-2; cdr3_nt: TGTGCCAGCAGCGTAGGAGGGGTCGAGAACTATGGCTACACCTTC; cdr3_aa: CASSVGGVENYGYTF
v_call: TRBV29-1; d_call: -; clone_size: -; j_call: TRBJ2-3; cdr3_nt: TGCAGCGTTTGGGGACGGGACTCTTACACAGATACGCAGTATTTT; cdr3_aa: CSVWGRDSYTDTQYF
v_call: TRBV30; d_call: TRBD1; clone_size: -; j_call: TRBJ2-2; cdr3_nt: TGTGCCTGGTCCTTCCGGGACAGGATAACCGGGGAGCTGTTTTTT; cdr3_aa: CAWSFRDRITGELFF
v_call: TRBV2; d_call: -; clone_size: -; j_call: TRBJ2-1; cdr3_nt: TGTGCCAGCAGGGGTCTAGCAAGTAATGAGCAGTTCTTC; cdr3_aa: CASRGLASNEQFF
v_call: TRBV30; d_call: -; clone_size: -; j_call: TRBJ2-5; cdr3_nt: TGTGCCTGGACGAAAAGGGCCCAAGAGACCCAGTACTTC; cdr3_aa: CAWTKRAQETQYF
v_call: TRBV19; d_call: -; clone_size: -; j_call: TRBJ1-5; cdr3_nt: TGTGCCAGTAGTATCTCTCAGATTAGCAATCAGCCCCAGCATTTT; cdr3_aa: CASSISQISNQPQHF
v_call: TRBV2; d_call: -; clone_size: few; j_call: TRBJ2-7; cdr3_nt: TGTGCCAGCAGGGGGACATACTATTATTACGAGCAGTACTTC; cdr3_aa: CASRGTYYYYEQYF
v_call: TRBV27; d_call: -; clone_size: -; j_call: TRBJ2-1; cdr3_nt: TGTGCCAGCAGTTACCGGGAGTCTGAGCAGTTCTTC; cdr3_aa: CASSYRESEQFF
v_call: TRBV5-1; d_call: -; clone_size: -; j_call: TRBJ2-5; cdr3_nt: TGCGCCAGCAGCTTGGAGGGCAGCCAAGAGACCCAGTACTTC; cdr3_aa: CASSLEGSQETQYF
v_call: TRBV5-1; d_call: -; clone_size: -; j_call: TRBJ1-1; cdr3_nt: TGCGCCAGCAGCTTTACAGGGAACACTGAAGCTTTCTTT; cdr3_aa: CASSFTGNTEAFF
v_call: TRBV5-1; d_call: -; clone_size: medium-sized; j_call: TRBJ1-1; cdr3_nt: TGCGCCAGCAGCTTAGAGACGAACACTGAAGCTTTCTTT; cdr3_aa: CASSLETNTEAFF
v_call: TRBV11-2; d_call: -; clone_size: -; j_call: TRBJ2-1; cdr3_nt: TGTGCCAGCAGCTTAGACAGGGCGGGGGAGCAGTTCTTC; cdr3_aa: CASSLDRAGEQFF
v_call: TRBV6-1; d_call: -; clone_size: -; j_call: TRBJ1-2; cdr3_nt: TGTGCCAGCACCGAGCGGGTGGGGGTATATGGCTACACCTTC; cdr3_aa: CASTERVGVYGYTF
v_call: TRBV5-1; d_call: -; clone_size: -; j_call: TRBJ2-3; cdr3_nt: TGCGCCAGCAGCTTGGCCCCTGGAGGCGGGGCAGATACGCAGTATTTT; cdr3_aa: CASSLAPGGGADTQYF
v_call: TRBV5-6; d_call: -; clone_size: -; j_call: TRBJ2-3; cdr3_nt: TGTGCCAGCAGCTTGGTTTCCAAACCAGATACGCAGTATTTT; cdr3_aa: CASSLVSKPDTQYF
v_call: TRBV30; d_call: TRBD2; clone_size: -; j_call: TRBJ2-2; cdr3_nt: TGTGCCTGGAAGAAAGCGGGGGTCCACACCGGGGAGCTGTTTTTT; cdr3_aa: CAWKKAGVHTGELFF
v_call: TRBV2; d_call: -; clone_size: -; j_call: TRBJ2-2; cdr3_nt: TGTGCCAGCAGTGATCATCCCGGGGAGCTGTTTTTT; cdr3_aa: CASSDHPGELFF
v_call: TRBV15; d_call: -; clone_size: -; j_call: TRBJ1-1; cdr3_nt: TGTGCCACCAGCAGCGCGACCCCGAGGACTGAAGCTTTCTTT; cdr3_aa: CATSSATPRTEAFF
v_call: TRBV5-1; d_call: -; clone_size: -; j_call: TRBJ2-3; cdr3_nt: TGCGCCAGCCGTCGGATGGATACGCAGTATTTT; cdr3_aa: CASRRMDTQYF
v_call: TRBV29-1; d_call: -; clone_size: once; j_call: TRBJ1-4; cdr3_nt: TGCAGCGTTTTTGCCCCGGCGAGTGAAAAACTGTTTTTT; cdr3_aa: CSVFAPASEKLFF